These 29 T cell receptor beta chains share one sample of origin, sequenced in a study of T-cell memory formation after mild COVID-19. MiXCR, applied by TCRdb to the 5' RACE reads, yields one record per CDR3 protein. This sample yields some 54,000 distinct CDR3 sequences, of which 9.5% are seen a single time; 1.2% belongs to the top ten. What was sequenced was PBMCs or a T cell subset sorted from them (not recorded which). The origin of the receptors is a man in his late teens or twenties who had mild COVID-19 (a few samples of this study predate the infection). Cell type and time point are not known.

This chain connects TRBV5-1 to TRBJ1-2; the D gene is possibly TRBD1 (5 bases). Germline CDR1 SGHRS, CDR2 YFSETQ. Trimming shortened V by 7 bases and J by 6 bases, and 13 bases separated the two germline ends. There are 12 residues in the CDR3. CDR3 sequence (DNA): TGCGCCAGCTCGAGGACACCTGATGGCTACACCTTC. It is translated as CASSRTPDGYTF.

This clonotype was seen a few times. The V gene is TRBV11-2, the J gene TRBJ1-1; D uncertain. The CDR3 is made up of 16 amino acids. V lost 0 bases to trimming and J lost 1 base, with 12 bases between them. Germline V gene sequence: CDR1 SGHAT, CDR2 FQNNGV. In DNA, the CDR3 is TGTGCCAGCAGCTTAGATGAAGGCTGGGGGAACACTGAAGCTTTCTTT. Translation gives CASSLDEGWGNTEAFF.

The rearrangement links TRBV29-1 to TRBJ2-1, with 10 positions matching TRBD2. V was pared by 7 bases and J by 7 bases, with 10 bases of the junction left unmatched. CDR1 and CDR2 from the germline V gene are SQVTM and ANQGSEA. The CDR3 loop spans 14 amino acids. The CDR3 DNA reads as TGCAGCGCCTCAGCGGGGGGGGGTGAAAATGAGCAGTTCTTC. This translates into CSASAGGGENEQFF.

This clonotype was seen only a few times. The chain couples TRBV29-1 to TRBJ2-6, with a weak D call TRBD2 (5 bases). There are 15 residues in the CDR3. Looked up from germline, CDR1 is SQVTM and CDR2 is ANQGSEA. Deletions cut 7 bases from V and 1 base from J, with 14 bases between. The CDR3 reads CSDILQRSGANVLTF. Written as DNA, the CDR3 is TGCAGCGATATTCTACAGCGGTCTGGGGCCAACGTCCTGACTTTC.

In its sample, this clonotype was seen many times. V is TRBV4-1 and J is TRBJ2-3; 9 nucleotides align to TRBD2. CDR3 size: 17 residues. With 2 bases clipped from V and 6 bases from J, the junction kept 12 bases outside the gene matches. Germline V gene data show CDR1 as MGHRA and CDR2 as YSYEKL. The CDR3 here is CASSQLISGGRADTQYF. The CDR3 coding sequence is TGCGCCAGCAGCCAACTTATTAGCGGGGGTAGGGCCGATACGCAGTATTTT.

The V call is TRBV15, the J call TRBJ2-5, with D possibly TRBD2 on 6 matching bases. V was pared by 5 bases and J by 1 base, with 14 bases between. This CDR3 contains 15 residues. Germline V CDR1 and CDR2: LNHNV, YYDKDF (reference sequence). CDR3 loop: CATSPELGGQETQYF. The CDR3 nucleotides read TGTGCCACCAGCCCGGAGTTGGGAGGCCAAGAGACCCAGTACTTC.

This chain joins TRBV27 and TRBJ2-1; D gene unclear. V shed 6 bases and J shed 5 bases, with 11 bases lying between them. The length of the CDR3 is 13 residues. Per the germline V gene, CDR1 is MNHEY and CDR2 is SMNVEV (reference sequence). The CDR3 sequence is CASRSGLDNEQFF. The CDR3 coding sequence is TGTGCCAGCAGATCCGGGTTAGACAATGAGCAGTTCTTC.

This clonotype occurred many times. This chain uses TRBV12-3 or TRBV12-4 with TRBJ2-3, with 11 nucleotides matching TRBD2. This CDR3 has 15 residues. V was clipped by 4 bases and J by 4 bases; unmatched bases: 4. In DNA form, the CDR3 reads TGTGCCAGCAGTTCTTCTAGCGGGGGGCCAGATACGCAGTATTTT. Its protein product is CASSSSSGGPDTQYF.

This chain links TRBV25-1 with TRBJ2-1, with 9 bases identical to TRBD2. The CDR3 extends over 16 amino acids. The germline CDR1 and CDR2 sequences are MGHDK and SYGVNS. J lost 3 bases, V lost 5 bases, and 8 bases had no gene match. The CDR3 DNA reads TGTGCCAGCAGTCAGCTAAGGACTAGCGACTACAATGAGCAGTTCTTC. Protein: CASSQLRTSDYNEQFF.

The V gene is TRBV5-1, the J gene TRBJ2-3; TRBD1 is a possible D gene (7 bases). V gave up 4 bases and J gave up 3 bases, with 15 bases separating them. The V gene's germline CDR1 is SGHRS and CDR2 YFSETQ. The CDR3 runs 15 residues. The CDR3 nucleotides read TGCGCCAGCAGCCGGGACAGAGGGGGGACAGATACGCAGTATTTT. This translates into CASSRDRGGTDTQYF.

This clonotype was seen only a few times. The chain links TRBV5-6 to TRBJ2-3, with 7 bases aligning to TRBD2. V shed 3 bases, J shed 1 base, and the junction held 5 bases outside the gene matches. The germline V gene has CDR1 SGHDT and CDR2 YYEEEE. This CDR3 spans 15 amino acids. CDR3 in amino acids: CASSSASGGTDTQYF. DNA for the CDR3: TGTGCCAGCAGCTCGGCGAGCGGGGGCACAGATACGCAGTATTTT.

Ten or more counts support this clonotype. The chain employs TRBV7-3 and TRBJ2-1; D is possibly TRBD1 (6 bases). Trimming cost V 2 bases and J 6 bases, with 11 bases left between them. Germline V lookup: CDR1 SGHTA, CDR2 FQGTGA. The CDR3 runs to 14 residues. For the CDR3, the DNA is TGTGCCAGCAGCTTAGATACAGGGAGCAATGAGCAGTTCTTC. It translates to CASSLDTGSNEQFF. Full variable domain (remainder filled in from reference TRBV7-3 and TRBJ2-1): GAGVSQTPSNKVTEKGKYVELRCDPISGHTALYWYRQSLGQGPEFLIYFQGTGAADDSGLPNDRFFAVRPEGSVSTLKIQRTERGDSAVYLCASSLDTGSNEQFFGPGTRLTVL.

This clonotype was seen only a few times. The CDR3 is CSARDLSRGLRNEQFF. CDR3 DNA sequence: TGCAGTGCTAGAGATCTTTCCCGGGGGTTAAGGAATGAGCAGTTCTTC. The rearrangement uses TRBV20-1 and TRBJ2-1; D possibly corresponds to TRBD2 (6 bases). With 0 bases removed from V and 7 bases from J, the gap between germline ends came to 19 bases. This CDR3 spans 16 amino acids. Germline V lookup: CDR1 DFQATT, CDR2 SNEGSKA (reference sequence).

This clonotype has just a few counts. This chain joins TRBV7-2 and TRBJ2-5; TRBD1 is a possible D gene (6 bases). This CDR3 spans 14 amino acids. V was pared by 3 bases and J by 5 bases, with 13 bases between. Looked up from germline, CDR1 is SGHTA and CDR2 is FQGNSA. The CDR3 is CASSFQQGRETQYF. In nucleotides, the CDR3 is TGTGCCAGCAGCTTCCAACAGGGACGGGAGACCCAGTACTTC.

This clonotype was counted a few times. In nucleotides, the CDR3 is TGTGCCAGCACCTTCGACGGACGAGGGGCCTACGAGCAGTACTTC. Translation gives CASTFDGRGAYEQYF. The rearrangement joins TRBV6-6 to TRBJ2-7, with D perhaps TRBD1 or TRBD2 (5 bases each). Germline CDR1 and CDR2: MNHNY and SVGAGI (reference sequence). The CDR3 has 15 residues. Deletions cut 7 bases from V and 2 bases from J, with 18 bases between.

The chain is built from TRBV12-3 or TRBV12-4 and TRBJ2-1; TRBD1 might be the D (6 bases). V dropped 6 bases and J dropped 7 bases, with 25 bases sitting between them. The CDR3 runs to 17 residues. CDR3 nucleotide sequence: TGTGCCAGCAGCCAAATCAGGGGCACACTGGGAGTAAATGAGCAGTTCTTC. Translated: CASSQIRGTLGVNEQFF.

This clonotype was observed a few times. The rearrangement uses TRBV7-2 and TRBJ1-2, with D hard to call. Trimming left V 2 bases short and J 6 bases short, with 16 bases between. Germline assignment: CDR1 SGHTA and CDR2 FQGNSA. The CDR3 contains 15 residues. For the CDR3, the DNA is TGTGCCAGCAGCTTACAAAGCCTATCCTATGATGGCTACACCTTC. This gives the protein CASSLQSLSYDGYTF.

The CDR3 here is CASSVEQGFTEAFF. The CDR3 DNA is TGTGCCAGCAGCGTAGAACAGGGGTTCACTGAAGCTTTCTTT. The rearrangement joins TRBV9 to TRBJ1-1; 7 bases align to TRBD1. The CDR3 is made up of 14 amino acids. The V segment lost 0 bases and the J segment 4 bases; nucleotides outside the gene matches: 3. Germline V gene data show CDR1 as SGDLS and CDR2 as YYNGEE.

In its sample, this clonotype was seen a few times. The chain carries TRBV7-2 and TRBJ1-6, with D hard to call. This CDR3 is 16 amino acids long. Trimming stripped 4 bases from V and 3 bases from J, with 13 bases between. Germline V gives CDR1 SGHTA, CDR2 FQGNSA. CDR3 nucleotides: TGTGCCAGCAGCTCATTTTTGGCCAACTATAATTCACCCCTCCACTTT. It is translated as CASSSFLANYNSPLHF.

The chain joins TRBV18 to TRBJ2-5; D is unresolved. Germline-derived CDR1 and CDR2 are KGHSH and LQKENI. The CDR3 spans 16 residues. V lost 6 bases to trimming and J lost 5 bases, with 22 bases between them. The chain's CDR3 is CASSEYGLDLGETQYF. DNA of the CDR3: TGTGCCAGCTCGGAATATGGCCTCGACCTGGGGGAGACCCAGTACTTC.

V gene TRBV11-2 combines with J gene TRBJ2-1; D uncertain. The V gene's germline CDR1 is SGHAT and CDR2 FQNNGV. CDR3 length: 15 amino acids. V lost 5 bases and J 6 bases, leaving 17 bases between the germline ends. Here the CDR3 DNA reads TGTGCCAGCAGCCCTACCCTAGGGCTCAGCAATGAGCAGTTCTTC. Translating it yields CASSPTLGLSNEQFF.

This clonotype was picked up a small number of times. This chain connects TRBV4-3 to TRBJ2-3, with TRBD2 matching 7 bases. Germline values: CDR1 LGHNA, CDR2 YSLEER. The CDR3 consists of 17 residues. The V segment lost 0 bases and the J segment 1 base; nucleotides outside the gene matches: 7. CDR3 in amino acids: CASSQEGGGGRTDTQYF. CDR3 coding DNA: TGCGCCAGCAGCCAAGAGGGTGGCGGGGGACGCACAGATACGCAGTATTTT.

This rearrangement joins TRBV12-3 or TRBV12-4 to TRBJ1-1, with D hard to call. The germline V and J ends were trimmed by 8 bases and 6 bases, with 16 bases remaining between them. This CDR3 is built from 13 residues. CDR3 bases: TGTGCCAGCTCCAGACCCTATGGGGCTGAAGCTTTCTTT. This gives the protein CASSRPYGAEAFF.

The table lists this clonotype with a few counts. This chain connects TRBV5-5 to TRBJ1-2; D is unclear. The length of the CDR3 is 13 residues. CDR1 and CDR2 from the germline V gene are SGHKS and YYEKEE (reference sequence). Deletions cut 3 bases from V and 4 bases from J, with 10 bases between. This chain's CDR3 is CASSSWGGYGYTF. For the CDR3, the DNA is TGTGCCAGCAGCTCGTGGGGTGGCTATGGCTACACCTTC.

This chain connects TRBV12-5 to TRBJ1-1; D not certain. Trimming left V 6 bases short and J 1 base short, with 9 bases between. Germline lookup yields CDR1 LGHNT and CDR2 FRNRAP. This CDR3 region has 13 residues. The CDR3 spells CASGPGGNTEAFF. In DNA form, the CDR3 reads TGTGCTAGTGGCCCTGGCGGGAACACTGAAGCTTTCTTT.

The chain carries TRBV2 and TRBJ2-7; 7 bases agree with TRBD1. Germline V lookup: CDR1 SNHLY, CDR2 FYNNEI. Trimming at V came to 6 bases and at J to 3 bases, leaving 5 bases not matched to a gene. The CDR3 extends over 13 amino acids. The CDR3 here is CASRRDSNYEQYV. CDR3 nucleotide sequence: TGTGCCAGCAGGAGGGACAGTAACTACGAGCAGTACGTC.

As regards this clonotype: Since a much larger clone is just one base distant, this may be a read error. The chain has TRBV3-1 and TRBJ2-2; no definite D call. The CDR3 is made up of 12 amino acids. The germline V gene has CDR1 LGHDT and CDR2 YNNKEL (reference sequence). Trimming left V 3 bases short and J 4 bases short, with 3 bases between. CDR3 DNA sequence: TGTGCCAGCAGCCACAGCACCGGGGAGCTGTTTTTT. This sequence encodes CASSHSTGELFF.

This clonotype was counted between two and nine times. This chain connects TRBV10-3 to TRBJ1-5; the D is unclear. Germline CDR1 and CDR2: ENHRY and SYGVKD. V lost 0 bases and J lost 0, with 6 bases in between. The CDR3 spans 15 residues. The CDR3 protein is CAISESSSSNQPQHF. Written as DNA, the CDR3 is TGTGCCATCAGTGAGTCGAGCAGTAGCAATCAGCCCCAGCATTTT.

This clonotype is termed medium-sized (0.01 to 0.1%). J is TRBJ2-7 and V is TRBV24-1; the match to TRBD1 covers 12 bases. The CDR3 loop spans 19 amino acids. From germline, CDR1 is KGHDR and CDR2 SFDVKD. Trimming at V came to 10 bases and at J to 4 bases, leaving 22 bases not matched to a gene. The CDR3 DNA sequence: TGTGCCACTCGCGAAACCGGGACAGGGGGCGCTGAGGCCGGTTACGAGCAGTACTTC. Residues: CATRETGTGGAEAGYEQYF.